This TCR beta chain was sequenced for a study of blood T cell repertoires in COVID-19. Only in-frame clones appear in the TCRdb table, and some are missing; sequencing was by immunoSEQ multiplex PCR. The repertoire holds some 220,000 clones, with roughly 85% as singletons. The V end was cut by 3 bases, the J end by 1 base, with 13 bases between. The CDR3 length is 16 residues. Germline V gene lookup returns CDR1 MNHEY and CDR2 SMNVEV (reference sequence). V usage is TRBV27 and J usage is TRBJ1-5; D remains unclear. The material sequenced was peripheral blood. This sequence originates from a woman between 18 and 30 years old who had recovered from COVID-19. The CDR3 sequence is CASSLVAGGSNQPQHF. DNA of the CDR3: TGTGCCAGCAGTTTGGTCGCAGGTGGGAGCAATCAGCCCCAGCATTTT.